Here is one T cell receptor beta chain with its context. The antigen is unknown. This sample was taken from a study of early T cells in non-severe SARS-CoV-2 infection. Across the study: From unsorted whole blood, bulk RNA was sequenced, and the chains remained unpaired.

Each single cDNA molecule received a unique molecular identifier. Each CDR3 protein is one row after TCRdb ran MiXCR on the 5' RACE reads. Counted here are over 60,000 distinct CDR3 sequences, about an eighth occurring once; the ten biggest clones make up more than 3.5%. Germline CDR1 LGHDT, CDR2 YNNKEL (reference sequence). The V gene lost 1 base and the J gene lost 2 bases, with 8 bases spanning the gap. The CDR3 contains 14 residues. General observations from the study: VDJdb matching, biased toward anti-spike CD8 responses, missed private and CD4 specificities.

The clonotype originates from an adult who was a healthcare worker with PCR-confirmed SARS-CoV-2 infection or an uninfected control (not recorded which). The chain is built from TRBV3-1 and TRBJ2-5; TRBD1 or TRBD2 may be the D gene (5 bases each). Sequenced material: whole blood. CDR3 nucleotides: TGTGCCAGCAGCCAAGTTGAGGGGCAAGAGACCCAGTACTTC. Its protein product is CASSQVEGQETQYF.